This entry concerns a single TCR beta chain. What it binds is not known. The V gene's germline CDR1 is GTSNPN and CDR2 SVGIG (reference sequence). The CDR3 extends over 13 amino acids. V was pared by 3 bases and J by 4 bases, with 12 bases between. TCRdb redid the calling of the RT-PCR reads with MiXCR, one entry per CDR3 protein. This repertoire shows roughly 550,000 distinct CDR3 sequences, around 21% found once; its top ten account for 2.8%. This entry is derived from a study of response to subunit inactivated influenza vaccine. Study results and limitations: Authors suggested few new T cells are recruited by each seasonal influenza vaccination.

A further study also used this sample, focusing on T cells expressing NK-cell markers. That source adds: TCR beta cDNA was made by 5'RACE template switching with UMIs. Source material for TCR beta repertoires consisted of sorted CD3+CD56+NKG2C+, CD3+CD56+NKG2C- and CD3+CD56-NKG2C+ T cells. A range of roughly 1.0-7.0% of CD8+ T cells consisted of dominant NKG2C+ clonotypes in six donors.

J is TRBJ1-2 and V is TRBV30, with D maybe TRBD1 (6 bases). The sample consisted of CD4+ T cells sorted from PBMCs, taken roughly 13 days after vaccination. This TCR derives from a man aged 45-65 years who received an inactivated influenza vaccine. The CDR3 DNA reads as TGTGCCTGGAGCAGGGGAATAGGCTATGGCTACACCTTC. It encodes CAWSRGIGYGYTF.